This T cell receptor (beta chain) originates from a study of CD8+ T cells in alopecia areata. Overall study: At a dose of 5 to 10 mg twice daily, oral tofacitinib was given to treated patients.

The treatment is: oral pan-JAK inhibitor, 5-10 mg twice daily. A note on this clone: The antigen is undetermined.

Overall study findings and caveats: For baseline CD8+ expansion, any link to response stays uncertain with one nonresponder. Mouse data revealed clearer TCR sharing than patient data did, a gap possibly tied to HLA.

RNA was extracted and reverse transcribed into cDNA as the sequencing template. Generated by immunoSEQ multiplex PCR, the TCRdb table keeps only in-frame clones and is missing some. The sample has some 190,000 clones; around three fifths are singletons. The sequencing here drew on CD4+ T cells sorted from blood, taken at week 24, from a patient treated with tofacitinib. The source of this sequence is a human donor with alopecia areata.

Written as DNA, the CDR3 is TGCGCCAGCAGCCCGGGACTAAACGAGCAGTTCTTC. Protein: CASSPGLNEQFF. The chain is built from TRBV5-1 and TRBJ2-1; TRBD2 matches at 7 bases. The CDR3 runs to 12 residues. Germline loops: CDR1 SGHRS, CDR2 YFSETQ. V trimming: 4 bases; J trimming: 10 bases; junction bases outside the gene matches: 5.